This is a list of T cell receptor beta chains from one sample in a study of CD8 T cells in ankylosing spondylitis. TCRdb called the 5' RACE reads again in MiXCR, with one record for every CDR3 protein. This table holds some 220,000 distinct CDR3 sequences, 10% found once. The source material was blood, either unsorted or a sorted T cell fraction (not recorded which). These receptors originate from a male donor with ankylosing spondylitis or in good health (not recorded which). Each CDR3 is given with its conserved first and last residue. Fields, in order: J gene, clone size, D gene, V gene, CDR3 DNA, CDR3 protein. The D gene is left open where the match is weak. Clone sizes are given selectively: once, few, many, or a class where the clone is expanded.

j_gene: TRBJ2-1
abundance: many
d_gene: .
v_gene: TRBV15
CDR3nt: TGTGCCACCAGCTACGTAACGGGGTTAACCTACAATGAGCAGTTCTTC
CDR3aa: CATSYVTGLTYNEQFF

j_gene: TRBJ2-1
abundance: many
d_gene: .
v_gene: TRBV29-1
CDR3nt: TGCAGCGTGAACTTTAACAATGAGCAGTTCTTC
CDR3aa: CSVNFNNEQFF

j_gene: TRBJ2-6
abundance: many
d_gene: .
v_gene: TRBV10-3
CDR3nt: TGTGCCATCAGTGATCAGGGTACTGGGGCCAACGTCCTGACTTTC
CDR3aa: CAISDQGTGANVLTF

j_gene: TRBJ2-1
abundance: .
d_gene: .
v_gene: TRBV10-3
CDR3nt: TGTGCCATCAGTGAGTCGAGGAGTGAGCAGTTCTTC
CDR3aa: CAISESRSEQFF

j_gene: TRBJ2-5
abundance: many
d_gene: TRBD1
v_gene: TRBV20-1
CDR3nt: TGCAGTGCTGAGACGACAGGGCGGGTGGAGACCCAGTACTTC
CDR3aa: CSAETTGRVETQYF

j_gene: TRBJ1-2
abundance: many
d_gene: .
v_gene: TRBV6-1
CDR3nt: TGTGCCAGCACCTCGGTCCCCACTCCGCCAGGCTACACCTTC
CDR3aa: CASTSVPTPPGYTF

j_gene: TRBJ2-7
abundance: many
d_gene: .
v_gene: TRBV9
CDR3nt: TGTGCCAGCAGCGTAGAACAGGGAAACTACGAGCAGTACTTC
CDR3aa: CASSVEQGNYEQYF

j_gene: TRBJ1-2
abundance: .
d_gene: .
v_gene: TRBV5-1
CDR3nt: TGCGCCAGCAGCCCCCGGGGGCGCCAAGTCATTGGGACCTTC
CDR3aa: CASSPRGRQVIGTF

j_gene: TRBJ2-2
abundance: few
d_gene: .
v_gene: TRBV6-2/TRBV6-3
CDR3nt: TGTGCCAGCATCCAACGGGGTACCTCGAACACCGGGGAGCTGTTTTTT
CDR3aa: CASIQRGTSNTGELFF

j_gene: TRBJ1-1
abundance: few
d_gene: .
v_gene: TRBV4-2
CDR3nt: TGTGCCAGCAGCCAAGTCCCTGGGAACACTGAAGCTTTCTTT
CDR3aa: CASSQVPGNTEAFF

j_gene: TRBJ2-7
abundance: many
d_gene: .
v_gene: TRBV11-2
CDR3nt: TGTGCCAGCAGCTTTTGGGGAGACGAGCAGTACTTC
CDR3aa: CASSFWGDEQYF

j_gene: TRBJ1-1
abundance: few
d_gene: .
v_gene: TRBV7-9
CDR3nt: TGTGCCAGCCTCCCGTGGGGGCCCGAGTACACTGAAGCTTTCTTT
CDR3aa: CASLPWGPEYTEAFF

j_gene: TRBJ2-3
abundance: few
d_gene: TRBD2
v_gene: TRBV11-1
CDR3nt: TGTGCCAGCAGCTTAGCGGCTAGCGGGAGACTTGGCACAGATACGCAGTATTTT
CDR3aa: CASSLAASGRLGTDTQYF

j_gene: TRBJ2-5
abundance: .
d_gene: TRBD2
v_gene: TRBV20-1
CDR3nt: TGCAGTGCTAGAGATTGGATGGCGGCGGGAGCTAGAGAGACCCAGTACTTC
CDR3aa: CSARDWMAAGARETQYF

j_gene: TRBJ1-4
abundance: few
d_gene: .
v_gene: TRBV10-3
CDR3nt: TGTGCCATCAGTGAACAGAACTATAATGAAAAACTGTTTTTT
CDR3aa: CAISEQNYNEKLFF

j_gene: TRBJ1-4
abundance: .
d_gene: .
v_gene: TRBV27
CDR3nt: TGTGCCAGCAGCTCCGGGGGCAGGGAAAAACTGTTTTTT
CDR3aa: CASSSGGREKLFF

j_gene: TRBJ1-3
abundance: .
d_gene: .
v_gene: TRBV20-1
CDR3nt: TGCAGTGCCGCCACGGGGTACTCTGGAAACACCATATATTTT
CDR3aa: CSAATGYSGNTIYF

j_gene: TRBJ1-4
abundance: few
d_gene: .
v_gene: TRBV5-1
CDR3nt: TGCGCCAGCAGCTCGACAGAGGCTAATGAAAAACTGTTTTTT
CDR3aa: CASSSTEANEKLFF

j_gene: TRBJ2-2
abundance: many
d_gene: TRBD1
v_gene: TRBV28
CDR3nt: TGTGCTACGGACAGGGGCGCCGGGGAGCTGTTTTTT
CDR3aa: CATDRGAGELFF

j_gene: TRBJ2-5
abundance: .
d_gene: .
v_gene: TRBV20-1
CDR3nt: TGCAGTGCTAGTCGCCTAGGGGCGCTCGAGACCCAGTACTTC
CDR3aa: CSASRLGALETQYF

j_gene: TRBJ2-3
abundance: many
d_gene: TRBD2
v_gene: TRBV7-6
CDR3nt: TGTGCCAGCAGCGTAGCGGGAGGGGCAGATACGCAGTATTTT
CDR3aa: CASSVAGGADTQYF

j_gene: TRBJ2-7
abundance: many
d_gene: TRBD2
v_gene: TRBV7-6
CDR3nt: TGTGCCAGCAGCTTAGACGGGACTAGCGGACCCTCCTACGAGCAGTACTTC
CDR3aa: CASSLDGTSGPSYEQYF

j_gene: TRBJ2-7
abundance: many
d_gene: TRBD1
v_gene: TRBV12-3/TRBV12-4
CDR3nt: TGTGCCAGCAGTCCCCTCGCGACAGGGATGGACGAGCAGTACTTC
CDR3aa: CASSPLATGMDEQYF

j_gene: TRBJ2-6
abundance: many
d_gene: .
v_gene: TRBV5-1
CDR3nt: TGCGCCAGCAGTTTGATAGTCTCTGGGGCCAACGTCCTGACTTTC
CDR3aa: CASSLIVSGANVLTF

j_gene: TRBJ2-7
abundance: many
d_gene: .
v_gene: TRBV5-1
CDR3nt: TGCGCCAGCAGCTCTCACCGGGACTACGAGCAGTACTTC
CDR3aa: CASSSHRDYEQYF

j_gene: TRBJ1-1
abundance: few
d_gene: TRBD1
v_gene: TRBV12-3/TRBV12-4
CDR3nt: TGTGCCAGCAGTATTACAGGGGTGAACACTGAAGCTTTCTTT
CDR3aa: CASSITGVNTEAFF

j_gene: TRBJ1-2
abundance: many
d_gene: TRBD1
v_gene: TRBV5-1
CDR3nt: TGCGCCAGCAGCTTGGACAGGGGAGAAAACTATGGCTACACCTTC
CDR3aa: CASSLDRGENYGYTF

j_gene: TRBJ1-5
abundance: many
d_gene: .
v_gene: TRBV10-3
CDR3nt: TGTGCCATCAGTGAGCTCAAAGCGGATGTCAATCAGCCCCAGCATTTT
CDR3aa: CAISELKADVNQPQHF

j_gene: TRBJ2-7
abundance: .
d_gene: .
v_gene: TRBV10-3
CDR3nt: TGTGCCATCAGTGGGGCAGGTTCCGCGAGCTCCTGCGAGCAGTACTTC
CDR3aa: CAISGAGSASSCEQYF

j_gene: TRBJ2-1
abundance: many
d_gene: TRBD2
v_gene: TRBV5-6
CDR3nt: TGTGCCAGCAGCCGCCCTCCGGGGGGGCTTGGTGAGCAGTTCTTC
CDR3aa: CASSRPPGGLGEQFF

j_gene: TRBJ1-4
abundance: .
d_gene: .
v_gene: TRBV20-1
CDR3nt: TGCAGTGCTAGTCAGAGGGAGGCGTACGCTTTT
CDR3aa: CSASQREAYAF

j_gene: TRBJ1-5
abundance: many
d_gene: .
v_gene: TRBV5-1
CDR3nt: TGCGCCAGCAGCTTGGCAGGGCGCAATCAGCCCCAGCATTTT
CDR3aa: CASSLAGRNQPQHF

j_gene: TRBJ2-1
abundance: many
d_gene: .
v_gene: TRBV20-1
CDR3nt: TGCAGTGCTAGAGATTTGCTAGCGCCTTACAATGAGCAGTTCTTC
CDR3aa: CSARDLLAPYNEQFF

j_gene: TRBJ1-3
abundance: many
d_gene: TRBD1
v_gene: TRBV4-2
CDR3nt: TGTGCCAGCAGCCGACAGGGGACGGGTGGAAACTCTGGAAACACCATATATTTT
CDR3aa: CASSRQGTGGNSGNTIYF

j_gene: TRBJ2-5
abundance: many
d_gene: TRBD2
v_gene: TRBV6-2/TRBV6-3
CDR3nt: TGTGCCAGCAGACCCTCCTTGGCGACTAGCCGAGAGACCCAGTACTTC
CDR3aa: CASRPSLATSRETQYF

j_gene: TRBJ2-4
abundance: many
d_gene: .
v_gene: TRBV20-1
CDR3nt: TGCAGTGCTAGAAACCCCGGTGGTACCATTCAGTACTTC
CDR3aa: CSARNPGGTIQYF

j_gene: TRBJ2-1
abundance: many
d_gene: .
v_gene: TRBV5-1
CDR3nt: TGCGCCAGCAGCTCACAGGGACATCCCGCGACCGCCAACAATGAGCAGTTCTTC
CDR3aa: CASSSQGHPATANNEQFF

j_gene: TRBJ2-5
abundance: many
d_gene: .
v_gene: TRBV9
CDR3nt: TGTGCCAGCAGCGGGGGACGTGAAGAGACCCAGTACTTC
CDR3aa: CASSGGREETQYF

j_gene: TRBJ2-1
abundance: .
d_gene: .
v_gene: TRBV29-1
CDR3nt: TGCAGCGTCGGACAGAGCTACAATGAGCAGTTCTTC
CDR3aa: CSVGQSYNEQFF

j_gene: TRBJ1-1
abundance: many
d_gene: .
v_gene: TRBV27
CDR3nt: TGTGCCAGCCGTGAGATGGGGGCCTCCACTGAAGCTTTCTTT
CDR3aa: CASREMGASTEAFF

j_gene: TRBJ2-1
abundance: .
d_gene: TRBD2
v_gene: TRBV12-3/TRBV12-4
CDR3nt: TGTGCCAGCAGTCTTATAGCGGGAGGGGGTCCCGATGAGCAGTTCTTC
CDR3aa: CASSLIAGGGPDEQFF